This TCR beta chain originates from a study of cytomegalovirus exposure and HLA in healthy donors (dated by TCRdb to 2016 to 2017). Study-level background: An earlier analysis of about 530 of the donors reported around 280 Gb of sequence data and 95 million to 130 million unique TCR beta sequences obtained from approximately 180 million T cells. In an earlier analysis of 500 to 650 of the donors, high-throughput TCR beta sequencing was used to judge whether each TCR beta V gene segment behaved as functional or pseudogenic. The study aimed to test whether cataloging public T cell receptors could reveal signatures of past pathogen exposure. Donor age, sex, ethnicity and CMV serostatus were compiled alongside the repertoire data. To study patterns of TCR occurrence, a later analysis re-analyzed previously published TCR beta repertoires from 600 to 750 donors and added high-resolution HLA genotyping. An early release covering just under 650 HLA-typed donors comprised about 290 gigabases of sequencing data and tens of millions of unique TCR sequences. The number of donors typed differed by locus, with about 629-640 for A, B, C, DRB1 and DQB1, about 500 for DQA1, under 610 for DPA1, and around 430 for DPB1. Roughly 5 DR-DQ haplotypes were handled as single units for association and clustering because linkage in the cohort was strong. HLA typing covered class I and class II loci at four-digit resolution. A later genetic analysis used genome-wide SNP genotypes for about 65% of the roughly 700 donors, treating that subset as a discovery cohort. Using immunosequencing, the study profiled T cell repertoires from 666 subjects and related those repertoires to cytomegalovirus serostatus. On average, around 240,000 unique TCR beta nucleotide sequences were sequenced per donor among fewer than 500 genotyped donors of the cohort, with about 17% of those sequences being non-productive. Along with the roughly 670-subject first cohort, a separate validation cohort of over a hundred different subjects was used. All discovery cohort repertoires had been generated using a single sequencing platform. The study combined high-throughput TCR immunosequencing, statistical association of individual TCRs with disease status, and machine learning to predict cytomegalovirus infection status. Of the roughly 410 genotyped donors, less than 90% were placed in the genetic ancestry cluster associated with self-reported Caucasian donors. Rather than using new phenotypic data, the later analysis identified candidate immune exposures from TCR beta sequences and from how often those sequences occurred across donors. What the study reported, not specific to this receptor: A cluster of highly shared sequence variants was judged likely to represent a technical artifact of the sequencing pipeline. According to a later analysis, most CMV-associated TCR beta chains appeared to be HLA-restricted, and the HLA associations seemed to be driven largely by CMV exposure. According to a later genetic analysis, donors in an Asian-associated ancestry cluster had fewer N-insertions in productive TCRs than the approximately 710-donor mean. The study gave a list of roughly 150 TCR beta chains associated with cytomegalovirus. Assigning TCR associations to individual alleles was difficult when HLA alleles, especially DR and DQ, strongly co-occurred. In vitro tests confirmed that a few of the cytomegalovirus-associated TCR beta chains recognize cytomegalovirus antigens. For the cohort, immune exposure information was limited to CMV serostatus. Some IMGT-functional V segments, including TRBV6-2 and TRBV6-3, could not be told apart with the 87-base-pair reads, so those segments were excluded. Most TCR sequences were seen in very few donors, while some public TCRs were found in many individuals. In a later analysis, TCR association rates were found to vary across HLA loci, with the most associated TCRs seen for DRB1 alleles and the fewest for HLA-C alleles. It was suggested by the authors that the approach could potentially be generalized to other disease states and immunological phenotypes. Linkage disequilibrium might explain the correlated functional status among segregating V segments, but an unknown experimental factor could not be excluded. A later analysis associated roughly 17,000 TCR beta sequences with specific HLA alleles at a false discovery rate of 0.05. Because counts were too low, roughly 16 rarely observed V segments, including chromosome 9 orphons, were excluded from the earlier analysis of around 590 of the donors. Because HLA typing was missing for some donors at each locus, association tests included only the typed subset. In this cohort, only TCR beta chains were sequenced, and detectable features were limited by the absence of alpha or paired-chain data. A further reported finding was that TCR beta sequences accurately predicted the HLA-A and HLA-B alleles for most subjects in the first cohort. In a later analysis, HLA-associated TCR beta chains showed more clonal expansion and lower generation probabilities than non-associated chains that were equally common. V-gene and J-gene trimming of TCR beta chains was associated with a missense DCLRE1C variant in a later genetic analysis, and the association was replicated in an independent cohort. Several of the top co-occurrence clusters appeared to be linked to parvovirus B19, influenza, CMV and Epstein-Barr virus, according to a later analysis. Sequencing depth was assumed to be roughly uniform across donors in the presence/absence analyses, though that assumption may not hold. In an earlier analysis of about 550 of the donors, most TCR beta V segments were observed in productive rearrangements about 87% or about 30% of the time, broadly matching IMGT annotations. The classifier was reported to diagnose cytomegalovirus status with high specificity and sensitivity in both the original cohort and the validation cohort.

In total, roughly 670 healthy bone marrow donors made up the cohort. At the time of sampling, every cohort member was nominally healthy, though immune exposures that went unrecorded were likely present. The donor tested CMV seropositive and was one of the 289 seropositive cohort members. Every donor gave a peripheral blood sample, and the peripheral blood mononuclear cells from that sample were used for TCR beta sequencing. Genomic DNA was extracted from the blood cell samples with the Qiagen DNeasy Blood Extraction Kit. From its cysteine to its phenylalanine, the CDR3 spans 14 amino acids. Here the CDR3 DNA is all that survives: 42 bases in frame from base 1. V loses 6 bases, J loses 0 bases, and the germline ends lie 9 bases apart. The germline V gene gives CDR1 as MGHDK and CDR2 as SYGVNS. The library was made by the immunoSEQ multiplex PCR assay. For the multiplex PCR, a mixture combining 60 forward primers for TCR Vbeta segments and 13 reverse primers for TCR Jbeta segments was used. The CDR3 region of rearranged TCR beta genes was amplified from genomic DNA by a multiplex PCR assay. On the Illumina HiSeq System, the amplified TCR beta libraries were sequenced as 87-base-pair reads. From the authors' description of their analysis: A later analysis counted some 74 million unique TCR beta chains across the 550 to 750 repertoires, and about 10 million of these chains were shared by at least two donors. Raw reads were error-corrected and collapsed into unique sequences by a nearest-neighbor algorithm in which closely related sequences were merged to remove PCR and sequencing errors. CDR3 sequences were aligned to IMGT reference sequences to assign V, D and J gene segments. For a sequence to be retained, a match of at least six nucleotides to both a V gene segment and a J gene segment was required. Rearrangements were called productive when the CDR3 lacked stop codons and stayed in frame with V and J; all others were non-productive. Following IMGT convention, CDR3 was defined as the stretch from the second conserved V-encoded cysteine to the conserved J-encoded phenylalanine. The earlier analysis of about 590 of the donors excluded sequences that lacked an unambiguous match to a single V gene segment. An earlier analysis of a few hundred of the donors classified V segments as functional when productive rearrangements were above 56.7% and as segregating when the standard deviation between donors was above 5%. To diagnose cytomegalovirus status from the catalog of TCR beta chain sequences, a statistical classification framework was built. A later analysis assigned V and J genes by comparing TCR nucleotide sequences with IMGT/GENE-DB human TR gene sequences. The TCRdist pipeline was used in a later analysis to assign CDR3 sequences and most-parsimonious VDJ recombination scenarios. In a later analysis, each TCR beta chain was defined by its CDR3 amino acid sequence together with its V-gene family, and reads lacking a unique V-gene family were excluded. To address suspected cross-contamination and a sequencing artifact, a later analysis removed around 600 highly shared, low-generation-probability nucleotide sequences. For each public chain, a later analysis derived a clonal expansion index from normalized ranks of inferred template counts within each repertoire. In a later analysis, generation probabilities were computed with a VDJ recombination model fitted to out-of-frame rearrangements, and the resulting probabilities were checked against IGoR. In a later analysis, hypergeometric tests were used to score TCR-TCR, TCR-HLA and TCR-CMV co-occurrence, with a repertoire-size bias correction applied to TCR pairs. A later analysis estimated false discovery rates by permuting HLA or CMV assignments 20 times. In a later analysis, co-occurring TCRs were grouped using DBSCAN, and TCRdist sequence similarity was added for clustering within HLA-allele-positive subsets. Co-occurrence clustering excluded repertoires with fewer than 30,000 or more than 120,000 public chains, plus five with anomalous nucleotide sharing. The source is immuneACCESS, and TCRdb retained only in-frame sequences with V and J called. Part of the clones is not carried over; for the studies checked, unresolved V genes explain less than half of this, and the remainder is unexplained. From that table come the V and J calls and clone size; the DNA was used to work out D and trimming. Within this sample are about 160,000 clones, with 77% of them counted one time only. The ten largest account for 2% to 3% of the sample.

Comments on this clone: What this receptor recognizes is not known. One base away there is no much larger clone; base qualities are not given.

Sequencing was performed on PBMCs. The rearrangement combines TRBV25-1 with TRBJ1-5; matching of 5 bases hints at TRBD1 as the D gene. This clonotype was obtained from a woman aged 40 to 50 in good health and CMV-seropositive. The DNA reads TGTGCCAGCAGCGACAGCAATAGCAATCAGCCCCAGCATTTT. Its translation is CASSDSNSNQPQHF.